Shown below are 4 T cell receptor beta chains from a single sample sequenced in a study of regulatory T cells in long-lasting Graves disease. According to the study, TCR beta libraries were built with iRepertoire HTBI primers and CDR3-region Arm-PCR. TCRdb ran MiXCR on the multiplex PCR reads and lists one entry per CDR3 protein. The sample carries about 420,000 distinct CDR3 sequences, 16% recorded once. Time point given: newly diagnosed GD, antithyroid drugs for less than 3 months. There was RNA extracted from PBMCs, and the TCR library was made from it. These data are also associated with another study on T cells in Graves' hyperthyroidism and ophthalmopathy.

Material: peripheral blood mononuclear cells (PBMCs), obtained at new diagnosis, from a patient treated with antithyroid drugs. These receptors were taken from a young woman with Graves disease.

As to this clonotype: One base separates it from a far larger clone, so it is likely a read error. CDR3 DNA sequence: TGTGCCAGCAGCAAGGACAGGGGGACCGGGGAGCTGTTTTTT. This codes for CASSKDRGTGELFF. V and J are TRBV6-1 and TRBJ2-2; 10 positions match TRBD1. Germline V gene sequence: CDR1 MNHNS, CDR2 SASEGT. V lost 6 bases to trimming and J lost 5 bases; unmatched junction nucleotides: 3. The CDR3 totals 14 residues.

At least ten counts were recorded for this clonotype. The V and J genes are TRBV30 and TRBJ2-1; TRBD2 might be the D (5 bases). CDR1 and CDR2 from the germline V gene are GTSNPN and SVGIG (reference sequence). V lost 3 bases and J 9 bases, leaving 21 bases between the germline ends. The CDR3 has 15 amino acids. CDR3 residues: CAWRLPGIISAEQFF. As DNA, the CDR3 is TGTGCCTGGAGACTGCCCGGGATTATTTCAGCTGAGCAGTTCTTC.

This chain uses TRBV15 with TRBJ1-5, with D perhaps TRBD1 (6 bases). The CDR3 has 16 amino acids. The germline gives CDR1 LNHNV, CDR2 YYDKDF (reference sequence). Trimming pared 1 base from V and 2 bases from J, leaving 12 bases between. CDR3 nucleotide sequence: TGTGCCACCAGCAGAGTTACAGGGATGCGCAATCAGCCCCAGCATTTT. As protein: CATSRVTGMRNQPQHF.

This clonotype has more than one count but fewer than ten. This chain joins TRBV28 and TRBJ2-1; a weak D match, TRBD1 (6 bases). Germline loops: CDR1 MDHEN, CDR2 SYDVKM. The ends were cut back, 7 bases at V and 5 bases at J, with 12 bases in the middle. The CDR3 length is 13 residues. The CDR3 nucleotides are TGTGCCAGCAACTGGGGGCGGAACAATGAGCAGTTCTTC. This sequence encodes CASNWGRNNEQFF.